This section outlines one T cell receptor beta chain sequence together with its context. What it binds is unknown. Attached unique molecular identifiers marked individual cDNA molecules. TCRdb used MiXCR to reprocess the 5' RACE reads, holding one entry per CDR3 protein. This sample has 45,000 to 60,000 distinct CDR3 sequences, with 7.5% to 9.5% found just once. The entry originates in a study of early T cells in non-severe SARS-CoV-2 infection. Study background: The input, bulk RNA from unsorted whole blood, was sequenced, and chains were unpaired.

The study's findings and limits: In VDJdb matching, anti-spike CD8 responses were favored while private and CD4 specificities went missing.

CDR1 and CDR2 (germline): SGHAT, FQNNGV. V was shortened by 5 bases and J by 2 bases, with 21 bases between the two germline ends. The CDR3 is 17 residues long. The sequence was collected from an adult who was a healthcare worker with PCR-confirmed SARS-CoV-2 infection or an uninfected control (not recorded which). The rearrangement links TRBV11-2 to TRBJ2-5; no clear D. This sample comprised whole blood, obtained at baseline. CDR3 DNA sequence: TGTGCCAGCAGCCCCCTTAGGAAAAAAATCGAACAAGAGACCCAGTACTTC. It codes for CASSPLRKKIEQETQYF.